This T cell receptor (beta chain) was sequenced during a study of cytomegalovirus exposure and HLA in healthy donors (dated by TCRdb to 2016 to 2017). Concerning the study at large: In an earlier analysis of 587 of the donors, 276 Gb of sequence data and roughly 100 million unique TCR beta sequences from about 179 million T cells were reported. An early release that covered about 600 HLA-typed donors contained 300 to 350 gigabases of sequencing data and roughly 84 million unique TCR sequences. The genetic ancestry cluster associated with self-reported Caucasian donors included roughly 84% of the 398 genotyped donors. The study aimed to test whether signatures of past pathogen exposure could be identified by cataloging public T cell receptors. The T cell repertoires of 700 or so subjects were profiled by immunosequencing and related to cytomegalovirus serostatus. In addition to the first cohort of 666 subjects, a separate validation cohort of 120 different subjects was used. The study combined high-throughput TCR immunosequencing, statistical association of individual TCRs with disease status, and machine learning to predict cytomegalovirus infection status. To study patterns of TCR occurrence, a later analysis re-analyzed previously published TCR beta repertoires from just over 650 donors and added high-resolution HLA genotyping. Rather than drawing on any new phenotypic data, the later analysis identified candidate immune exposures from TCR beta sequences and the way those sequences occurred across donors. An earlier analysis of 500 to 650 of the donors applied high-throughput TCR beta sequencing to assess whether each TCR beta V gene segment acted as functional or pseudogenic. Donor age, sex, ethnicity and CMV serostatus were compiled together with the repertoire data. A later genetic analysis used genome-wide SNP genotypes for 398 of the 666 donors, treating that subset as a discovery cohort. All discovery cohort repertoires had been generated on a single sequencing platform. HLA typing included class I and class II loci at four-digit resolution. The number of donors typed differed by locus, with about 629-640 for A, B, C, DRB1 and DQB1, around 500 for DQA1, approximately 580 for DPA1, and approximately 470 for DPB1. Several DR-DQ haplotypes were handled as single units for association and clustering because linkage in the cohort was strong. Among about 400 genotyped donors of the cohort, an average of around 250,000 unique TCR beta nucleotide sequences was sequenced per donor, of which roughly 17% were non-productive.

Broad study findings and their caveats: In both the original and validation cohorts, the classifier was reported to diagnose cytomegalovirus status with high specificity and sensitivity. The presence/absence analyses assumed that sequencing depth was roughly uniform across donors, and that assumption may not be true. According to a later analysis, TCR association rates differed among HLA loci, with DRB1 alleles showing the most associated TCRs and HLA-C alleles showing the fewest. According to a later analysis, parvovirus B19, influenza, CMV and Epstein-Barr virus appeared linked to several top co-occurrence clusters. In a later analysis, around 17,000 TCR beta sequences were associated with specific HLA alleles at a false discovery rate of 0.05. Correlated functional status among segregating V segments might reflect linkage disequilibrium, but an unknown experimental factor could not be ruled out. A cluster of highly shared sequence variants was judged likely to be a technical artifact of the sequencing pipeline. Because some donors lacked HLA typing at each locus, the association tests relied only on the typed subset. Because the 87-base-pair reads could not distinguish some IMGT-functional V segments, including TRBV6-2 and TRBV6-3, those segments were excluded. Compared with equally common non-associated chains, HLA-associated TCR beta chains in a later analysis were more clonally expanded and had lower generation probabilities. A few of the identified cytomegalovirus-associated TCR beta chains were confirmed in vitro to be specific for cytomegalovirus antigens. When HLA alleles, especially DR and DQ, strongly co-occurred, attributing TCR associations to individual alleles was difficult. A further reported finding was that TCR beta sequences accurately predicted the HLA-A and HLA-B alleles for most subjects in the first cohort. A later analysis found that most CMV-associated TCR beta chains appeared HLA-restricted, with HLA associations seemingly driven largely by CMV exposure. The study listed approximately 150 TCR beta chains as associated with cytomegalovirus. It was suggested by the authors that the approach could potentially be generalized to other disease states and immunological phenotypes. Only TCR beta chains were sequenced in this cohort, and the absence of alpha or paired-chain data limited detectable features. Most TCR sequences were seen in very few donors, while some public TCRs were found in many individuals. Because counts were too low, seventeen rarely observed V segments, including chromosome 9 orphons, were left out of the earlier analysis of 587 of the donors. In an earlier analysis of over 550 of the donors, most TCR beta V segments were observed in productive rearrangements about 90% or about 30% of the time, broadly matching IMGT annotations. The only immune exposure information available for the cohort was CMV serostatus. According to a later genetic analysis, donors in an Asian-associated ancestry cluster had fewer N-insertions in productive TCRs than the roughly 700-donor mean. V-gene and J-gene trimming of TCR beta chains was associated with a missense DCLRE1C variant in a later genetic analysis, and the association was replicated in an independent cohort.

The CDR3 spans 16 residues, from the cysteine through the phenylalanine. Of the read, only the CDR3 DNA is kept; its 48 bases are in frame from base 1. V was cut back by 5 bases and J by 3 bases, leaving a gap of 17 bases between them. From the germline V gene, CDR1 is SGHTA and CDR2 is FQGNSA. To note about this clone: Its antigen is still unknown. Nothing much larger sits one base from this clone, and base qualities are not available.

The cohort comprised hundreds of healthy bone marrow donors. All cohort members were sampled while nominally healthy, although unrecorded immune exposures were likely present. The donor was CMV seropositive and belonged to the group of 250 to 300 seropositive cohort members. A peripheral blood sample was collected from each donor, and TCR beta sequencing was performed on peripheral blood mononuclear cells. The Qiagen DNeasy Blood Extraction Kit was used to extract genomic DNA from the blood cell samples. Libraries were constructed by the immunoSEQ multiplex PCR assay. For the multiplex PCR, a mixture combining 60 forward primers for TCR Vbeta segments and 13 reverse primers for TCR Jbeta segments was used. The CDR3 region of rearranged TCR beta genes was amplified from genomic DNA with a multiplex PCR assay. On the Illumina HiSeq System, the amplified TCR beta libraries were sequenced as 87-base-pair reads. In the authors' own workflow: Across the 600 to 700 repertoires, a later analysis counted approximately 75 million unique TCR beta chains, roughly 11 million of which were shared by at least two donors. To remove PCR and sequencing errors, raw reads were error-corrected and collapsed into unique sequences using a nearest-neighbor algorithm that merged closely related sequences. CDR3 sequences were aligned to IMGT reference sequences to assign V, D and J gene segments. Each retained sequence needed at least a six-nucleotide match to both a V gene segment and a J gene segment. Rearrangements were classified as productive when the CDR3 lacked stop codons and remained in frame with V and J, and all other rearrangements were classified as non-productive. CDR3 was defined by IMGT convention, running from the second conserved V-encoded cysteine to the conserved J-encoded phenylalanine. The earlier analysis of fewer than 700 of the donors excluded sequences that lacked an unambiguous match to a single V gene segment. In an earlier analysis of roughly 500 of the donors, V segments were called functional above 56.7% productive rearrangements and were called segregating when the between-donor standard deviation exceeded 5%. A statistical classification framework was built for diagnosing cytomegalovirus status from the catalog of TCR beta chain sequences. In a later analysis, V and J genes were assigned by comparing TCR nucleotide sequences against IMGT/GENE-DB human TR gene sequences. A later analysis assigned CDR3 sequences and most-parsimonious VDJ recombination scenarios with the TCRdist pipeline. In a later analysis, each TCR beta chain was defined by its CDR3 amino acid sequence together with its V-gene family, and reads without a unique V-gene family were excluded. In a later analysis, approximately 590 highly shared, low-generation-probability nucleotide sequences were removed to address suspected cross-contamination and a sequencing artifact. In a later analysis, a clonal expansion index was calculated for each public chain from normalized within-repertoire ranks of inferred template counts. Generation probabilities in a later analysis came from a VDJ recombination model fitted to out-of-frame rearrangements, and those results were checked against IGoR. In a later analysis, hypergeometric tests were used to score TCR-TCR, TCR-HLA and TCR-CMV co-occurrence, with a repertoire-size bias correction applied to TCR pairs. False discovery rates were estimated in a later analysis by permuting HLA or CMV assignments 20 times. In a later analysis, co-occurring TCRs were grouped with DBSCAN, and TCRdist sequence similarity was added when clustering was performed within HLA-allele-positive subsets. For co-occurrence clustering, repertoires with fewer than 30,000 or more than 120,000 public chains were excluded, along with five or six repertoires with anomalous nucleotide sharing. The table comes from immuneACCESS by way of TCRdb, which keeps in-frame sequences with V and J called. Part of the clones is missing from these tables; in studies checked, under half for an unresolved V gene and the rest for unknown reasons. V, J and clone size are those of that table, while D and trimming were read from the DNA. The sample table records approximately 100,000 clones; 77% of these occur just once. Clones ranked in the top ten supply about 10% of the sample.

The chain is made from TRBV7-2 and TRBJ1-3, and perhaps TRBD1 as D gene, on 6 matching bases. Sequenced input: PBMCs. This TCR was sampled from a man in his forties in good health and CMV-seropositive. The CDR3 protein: CASSPIAGVSGNTIYF. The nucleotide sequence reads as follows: TGTGCCAGCAGCCCTATTGCAGGGGTTAGTGGAAACACCATATATTTT.